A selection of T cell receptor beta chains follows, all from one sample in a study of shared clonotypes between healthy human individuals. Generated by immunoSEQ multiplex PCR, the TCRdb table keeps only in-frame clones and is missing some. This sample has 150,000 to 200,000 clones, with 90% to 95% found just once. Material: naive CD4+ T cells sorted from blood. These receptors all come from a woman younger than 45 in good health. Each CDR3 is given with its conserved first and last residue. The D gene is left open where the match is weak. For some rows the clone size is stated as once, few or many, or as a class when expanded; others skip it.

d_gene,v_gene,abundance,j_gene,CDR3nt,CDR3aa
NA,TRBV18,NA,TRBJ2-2,TGTGCCAGCTCACCAGTCGGCGGGACGGGCACCGGGGAGCTGTTTTTT,CASSPVGGTGTGELFF
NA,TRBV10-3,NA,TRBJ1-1,TGTGCCATCAGTGTCAACAGAGAAGAAGCTTTCTTT,CAISVNREEAFF
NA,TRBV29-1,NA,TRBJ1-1,TGCAGCCGTGCCAGGCGGAACACTGAAGCTTTCTTT,CSRARRNTEAFF
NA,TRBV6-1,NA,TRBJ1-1,TGTGCCAGCAGTGACGGGGGTTTGGACACTGAAGCTTTCTTT,CASSDGGLDTEAFF
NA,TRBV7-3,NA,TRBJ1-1,TGTGCCAGCAGCCCAGAGGGGGGACACCTTGAAGCTTTCTTT,CASSPEGGHLEAFF
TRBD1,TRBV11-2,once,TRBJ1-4,TGTGCCAGCAGCTCGCAGGGGGGCACTAATGAAAAACTGTTTTTT,CASSSQGGTNEKLFF
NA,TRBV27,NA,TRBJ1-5,TGTGCCAGCACTTACAGGGTAGGTCAGCCCCAGCATTTT,CASTYRVGQPQHF
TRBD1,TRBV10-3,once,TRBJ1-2,TGTGCCATCAGTGAGTCGGGGGACAGTAACTATGGCTACACCTTC,CAISESGDSNYGYTF
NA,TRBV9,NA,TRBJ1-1,TGTGCCAGCAGCGTAAACGGGAACACTGAAGCTTTCTTT,CASSVNGNTEAFF
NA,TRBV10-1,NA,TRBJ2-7,TGCGCCAGCAGCCACAACTATGTGTACGAGCAGTACTTC,CASSHNYVYEQYF
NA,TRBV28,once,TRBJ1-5,TGTGCCAGCAGCGCTGGTTGGACAGATGATCAGCCCCAGCATTTT,CASSAGWTDDQPQHF
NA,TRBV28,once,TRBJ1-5,TGTGCCAGCAGTTTAAGCCCCCTACCGAATCAGCCCCAGCATTTT,CASSLSPLPNQPQHF
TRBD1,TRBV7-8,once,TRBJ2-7,TGTGCCAGCAGCACACGTGGGGGACAGGGGGCTAGCGGAGCCTACGAGCAGTACTTC,CASSTRGGQGASGAYEQYF
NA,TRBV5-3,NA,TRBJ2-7,TGTGCCAGAAGCTTGGATTTTAACAGCCGCGAGCAGTACTTC,CARSLDFNSREQYF
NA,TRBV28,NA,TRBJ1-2,TGTGCCAGCAGTTCCCAGGGGCGCGGCTACACCTTC,CASSSQGRGYTF
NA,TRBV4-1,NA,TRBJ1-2,TGCGCCAGCAGCCAAGTGCTAGTGACAGGACCGACCTATGGCTACACCTTC,CASSQVLVTGPTYGYTF
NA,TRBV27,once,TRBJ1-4,TGTGCCAGCAGGTACCGGTCGGGTAATGAAAAACTGTTTTTT,CASRYRSGNEKLFF
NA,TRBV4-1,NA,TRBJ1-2,TGCGCCAGCAGCCTGTACCACGATATCGGGGCTACCTATGGCTACACCTTC,CASSLYHDIGATYGYTF
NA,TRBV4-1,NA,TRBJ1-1,TGCGCCAGCAGCCAAGAGGGTTTAGGACAAACGAACACTGAAGCTTTCTTT,CASSQEGLGQTNTEAFF
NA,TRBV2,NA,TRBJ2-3,TGTGCCAGCAGTGCGGGGTGGAGGGGCCTCACAGATACGCAGTATTTT,CASSAGWRGLTDTQYF
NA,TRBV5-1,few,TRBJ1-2,TGCGCCAGCAGCTTTGGCTCATATGGCTACACCTTC,CASSFGSYGYTF
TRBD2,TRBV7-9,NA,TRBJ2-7,TGTGCCAGCAGCTTAGTGACTAGCGGATCCTACGAGCAGTACTTC,CASSLVTSGSYEQYF
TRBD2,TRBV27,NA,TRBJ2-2,TGTGCCAGCAGCCGGGTTGGGACTAGCGGAAACACCGGGGAGCTGTTTTTT,CASSRVGTSGNTGELFF
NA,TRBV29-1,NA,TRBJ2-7,TGCAGCGTCGGTCGTGGGCAGGGAATCTCCTACGAGCAGTACTTC,CSVGRGQGISYEQYF
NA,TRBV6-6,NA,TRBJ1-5,TGTGCCAGCAGTTATGGTCAGGGGAATCAGCCCCAGCATTTT,CASSYGQGNQPQHF
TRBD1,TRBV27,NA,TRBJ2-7,TGTGCCAGCAGTTCCCCCTCCGGGACAGGGGGTACCTACGAGCAGTACTTC,CASSSPSGTGGTYEQYF
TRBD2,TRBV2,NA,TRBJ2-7,TGTGCCAGTGACCCCCCGACTAGCGGGAGATACGAGCAGTACTTC,CASDPPTSGRYEQYF
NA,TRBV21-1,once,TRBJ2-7,TGTGCCAGCAGCAAAATACCCTCCGGGCAGTACTTC,CASSKIPSGQYF
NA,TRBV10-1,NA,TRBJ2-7,TGCGCCAGTCCGGCCGCGAGGCCAACAAGGAGCTCCTACGAGCAGTACTTC,CASPAARPTRSSYEQYF
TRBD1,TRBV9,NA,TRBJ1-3,TGTGCCAGCAGCGGGGGACAGGGGAAGGGAAACACCATATATTTT,CASSGGQGKGNTIYF
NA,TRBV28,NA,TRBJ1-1,TGTGCCAGCAGCCTGCAGAACACTGAAGCTTTCTTT,CASSLQNTEAFF
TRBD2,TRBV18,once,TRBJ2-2,TGTGCCAGCTCCAGAGCGGGAGCGAACACCGGGGAGCTGTTTTTT,CASSRAGANTGELFF
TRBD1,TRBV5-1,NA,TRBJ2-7,TGCGCCAGCAGCTTGGAGCGGACAGGAGGCTCCTACGAGCAGTACTTC,CASSLERTGGSYEQYF
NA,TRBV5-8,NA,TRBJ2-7,TGTGCCAGCACCCCCGTTGGAGTGGGATACGAGCAGTACTTC,CASTPVGVGYEQYF
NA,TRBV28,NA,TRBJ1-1,TGTGCCAGCAGTTTATCCCAGGGAAGGGCTGAAGCTTTCTTT,CASSLSQGRAEAFF
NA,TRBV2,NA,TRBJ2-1,TGTGCCAGCAGTCTACAGGGCTATGAGCAGTTCTTC,CASSLQGYEQFF
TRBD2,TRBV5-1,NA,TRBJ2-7,TGCGCCAGCAGCCCCGACGGGCGGGGGAGCTACGAGCAGTACTTC,CASSPDGRGSYEQYF
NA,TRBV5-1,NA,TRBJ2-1,TGCGCCAGCACGACAGGTTCCGGTGAGCAGTTCTTC,CASTTGSGEQFF
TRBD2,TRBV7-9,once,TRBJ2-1,TGTGCCAGCAGCTTTACTAGCGGGAGTAATGCGCAGTTCTTC,CASSFTSGSNAQFF
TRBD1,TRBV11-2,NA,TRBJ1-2,TGTGCCAGCAGCTTAGGGAGGAGGGACAGGGACCTTAACTATGGCTACACCTTC,CASSLGRRDRDLNYGYTF